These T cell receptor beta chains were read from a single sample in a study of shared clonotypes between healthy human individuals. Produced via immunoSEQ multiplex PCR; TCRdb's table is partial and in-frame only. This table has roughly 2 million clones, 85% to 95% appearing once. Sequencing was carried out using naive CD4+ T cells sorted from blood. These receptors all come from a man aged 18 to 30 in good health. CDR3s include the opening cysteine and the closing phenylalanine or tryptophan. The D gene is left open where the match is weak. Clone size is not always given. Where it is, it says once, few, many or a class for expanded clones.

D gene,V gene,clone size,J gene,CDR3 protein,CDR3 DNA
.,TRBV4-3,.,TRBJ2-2,CASSQDEAGRPNTGELFF,TGCGCCAGCAGCCAAGATGAGGCCGGACGGCCGAACACCGGGGAGCTGTTTTTT
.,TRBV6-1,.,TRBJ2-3,CASSEGKEFTDTQYF,TGTGCCAGCAGTGAAGGAAAGGAGTTCACAGATACGCAGTATTTT
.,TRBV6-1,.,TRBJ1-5,CASSPIQGPQPQHF,TGTGCCAGCAGTCCAATACAGGGACCTCAGCCCCAGCATTTT
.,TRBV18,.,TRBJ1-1,CASSTDVNTEAFF,TGTGCCAGCTCAACCGACGTGAACACTGAAGCTTTCTTT
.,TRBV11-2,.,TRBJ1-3,CASSLDPAGISGNTIYF,TGTGCCAGCAGCTTAGATCCGGCCGGCATCTCTGGAAACACCATATATTTT
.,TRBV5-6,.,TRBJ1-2,CASSTGYYGYTF,TGTGCCAGCAGCACAGGGTACTATGGCTACACCTTC
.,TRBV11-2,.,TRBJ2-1,CASSSQGNKGDEQFF,TGTGCCAGCAGCTCACAGGGTAATAAAGGTGATGAGCAGTTCTTC
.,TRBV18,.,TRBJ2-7,CASSPRPGSEKGEQYF,TGTGCCAGCTCACCACGACCGGGGTCCGAGAAAGGGGAGCAGTACTTC
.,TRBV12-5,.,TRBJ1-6,CASGLEGNSPLHF,TGTGCTAGTGGTTTGGAGGGGAATTCACCCCTCCACTTT
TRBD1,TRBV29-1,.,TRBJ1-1,CSVRGQGGFEAFF,TGCAGCGTTCGCGGACAGGGGGGTTTTGAAGCTTTCTTT
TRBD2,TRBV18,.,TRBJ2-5,CASSHASGSFETQYF,TGTGCCAGCTCTCACGCTAGCGGGAGCTTCGAGACCCAGTACTTC
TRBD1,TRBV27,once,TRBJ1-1,CASGGQGLYTEAFF,TGTGCCAGCGGGGGACAGGGGCTTTACACTGAAGCTTTCTTT
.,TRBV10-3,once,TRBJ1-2,CAIRIGLGVVDGYTF,TGTGCCATCAGGATTGGGTTGGGGGTAGTTGATGGCTACACCTTC
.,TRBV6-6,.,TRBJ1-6,CAGGGQANYNSPLHF,TGTGCGGGCGGGGGGCAGGCAAACTATAATTCACCCCTCCACTTT
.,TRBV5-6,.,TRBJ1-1,CASSTVGGNTEAFF,TGTGCCAGCAGCACGGTAGGAGGGAACACTGAAGCTTTCTTT
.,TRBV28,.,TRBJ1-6,CASRAGDSPLHF,TGTGCCAGCAGGGCAGGGGATTCACCCCTCCACTTT
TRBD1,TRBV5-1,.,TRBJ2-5,CANLKNFRPMTGPQETQYF,TGCGCCAACCTTAAAAACTTCAGACCGATGACAGGGCCTCAAGAGACCCAGTACTTC
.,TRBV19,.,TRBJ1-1,CASSIAGGAFF,TGTGCCAGTAGTATAGCAGGTGGCGCTTTCTTT
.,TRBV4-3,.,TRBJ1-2,CASSPRPEGSYGYTF,TGCGCCAGCAGCCCCCGCCCCGAGGGCTCCTATGGCTACACCTTC
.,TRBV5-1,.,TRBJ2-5,CASSAWYQETQYF,TGCGCCAGCAGCGCCTGGTACCAAGAGACCCAGTACTTC
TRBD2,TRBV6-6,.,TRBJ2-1,CASSSRASGHEQFF,TGTGCCAGCAGCTCACGGGCTAGCGGGCATGAGCAGTTCTTC
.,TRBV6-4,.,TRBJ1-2,CARNPRWTDCYGYTF,TGTGCGCGGAACCCCAGGTGGACGGATTGCTATGGCTACACCTTC
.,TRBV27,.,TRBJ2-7,CASSHRDSTSYEQYF,TGTGCCAGCAGTCACCGGGACTCCACCTCCTACGAGCAGTACTTC
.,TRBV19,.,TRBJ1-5,CASQISGTSNQPQHF,TGTGCCAGCCAAATATCCGGGACCTCCAATCAGCCCCAGCATTTT
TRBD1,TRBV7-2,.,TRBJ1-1,CASSLYGTDNTEAFF,TGTGCCAGCAGCTTATACGGGACAGATAACACTGAAGCTTTCTTT
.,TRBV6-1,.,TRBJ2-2,CASLRQKNTGELFF,TGTGCCAGCCTTAGACAGAAAAACACCGGGGAGCTGTTTTTT
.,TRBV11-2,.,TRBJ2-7,CASRYTGSSYEQYF,TGTGCCAGCAGATATACAGGTTCTTCCTACGAGCAGTACTTC
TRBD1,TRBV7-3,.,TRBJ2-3,CASSLGTVPTDTQYF,TGTGCCAGCAGCTTAGGGACAGTACCCACAGATACGCAGTATTTT
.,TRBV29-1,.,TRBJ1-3,CSVAEGDTIYF,TGCAGCGTTGCCGAGGGGGACACCATATATTTT
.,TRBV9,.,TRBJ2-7,CASSVASGATYEQYF,TGTGCCAGCAGCGTAGCATCGGGGGCTACCTACGAGCAGTACTTC
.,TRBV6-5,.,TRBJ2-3,CASSYGGTDSTDTQYF,TGTGCCAGCAGTTACGGAGGGACAGATTCCACAGATACGCAGTATTTT
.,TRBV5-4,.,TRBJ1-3,CASSLDVFSGNTIYF,TGTGCCAGCAGCTTGGACGTCTTCTCTGGAAACACCATATATTTT
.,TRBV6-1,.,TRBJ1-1,CASDRRWDGASEAFF,TGTGCCAGCGACAGGCGGTGGGACGGAGCCAGTGAAGCTTTCTTT
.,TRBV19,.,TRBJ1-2,CASSPPDGALYGYTF,TGTGCCAGTAGTCCTCCGGACGGTGCCCTCTATGGCTACACCTTC
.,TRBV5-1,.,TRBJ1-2,CASSWSPSGEGGYTF,TGCGCCAGCAGCTGGTCCCCCTCAGGGGAGGGGGGCTACACCTTC
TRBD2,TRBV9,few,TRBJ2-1,CASSPRWASGSYNEQFF,TGTGCCAGCAGTCCCAGGTGGGCTAGCGGGTCCTACAATGAGCAGTTCTTC
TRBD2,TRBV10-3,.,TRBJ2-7,CAISGGKLAGMYEQYF,TGTGCCATCAGTGGGGGGAAACTAGCGGGGATGTACGAGCAGTACTTC
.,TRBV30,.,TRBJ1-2,CAWSVWGGHGYTF,TGTGCCTGGAGTGTATGGGGAGGTCATGGCTACACCTTC
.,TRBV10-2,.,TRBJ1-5,CASSESPPNNQPQHF,TGCGCCAGCAGTGAATCGCCCCCGAACAATCAGCCCCAGCATTTT
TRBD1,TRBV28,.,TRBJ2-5,CASSPRQGARETQYF,TGTGCCAGCAGTCCAAGACAGGGGGCGCGGGAGACCCAGTACTTC
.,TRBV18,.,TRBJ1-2,CASSPGGAWNYGYTF,TGTGCCAGCTCACCAGGGGGGGCGTGGAACTATGGCTACACCTTC
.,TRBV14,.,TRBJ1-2,CASSLRGGSPYGYTF,TGTGCCAGCAGCCTCCGAGGGGGGAGCCCCTATGGCTACACCTTC
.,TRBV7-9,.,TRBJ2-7,CASSLVRERSYEQYF,TGTGCCAGCAGCTTAGTTCGGGAACGCTCCTACGAGCAGTACTTC
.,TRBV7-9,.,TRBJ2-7,CASSEGQLSYEQYF,TGTGCCAGCAGCGAAGGACAGCTCTCCTACGAGCAGTACTTC
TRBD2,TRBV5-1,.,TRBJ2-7,CASSSTSGGYEQYF,TGCGCCAGCAGCTCGACTAGCGGGGGCTACGAGCAGTACTTC
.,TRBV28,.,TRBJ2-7,CASSLWGTPRGEQYF,TGTGCCAGCAGTTTATGGGGCACCCCCCGGGGCGAGCAGTACTTC
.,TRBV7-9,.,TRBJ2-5,CASSLSRAYQETQYF,TGTGCCAGCAGCTTAAGCAGGGCGTACCAAGAGACCCAGTACTTC
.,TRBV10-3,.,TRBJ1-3,CAISELMAASGNTIYF,TGTGCCATCAGTGAGTTAATGGCAGCCTCTGGAAACACCATATATTTT
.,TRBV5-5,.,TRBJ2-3,CASSLVAGRGPDTQYF,TGTGCCAGCAGCTTGGTCGCCGGGAGGGGGCCAGATACGCAGTATTTT
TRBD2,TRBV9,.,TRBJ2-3,CASSPRPGGSTDTQYF,TGTGCCAGCAGCCCACGACCGGGGGGGAGCACAGATACGCAGTATTTT
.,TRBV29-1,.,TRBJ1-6,CSVQIGDNSPLHF,TGCAGCGTACAAATTGGGGATAATTCACCCCTCCACTTT
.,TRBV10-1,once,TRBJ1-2,CASSESILSYGYTF,TGCGCCAGCAGTGAGTCGATTCTGAGCTATGGCTACACCTTC
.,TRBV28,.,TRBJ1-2,CASRGGAQGYTF,TGTGCCAGCCGGGGGGGTGCGCAAGGCTACACCTTC
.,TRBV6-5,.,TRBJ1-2,CASSYSPASGSNGYTF,TGTGCCAGCAGTTACTCCCCCGCAAGTGGAAGCAATGGCTACACCTTC
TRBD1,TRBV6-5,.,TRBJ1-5,CASRGQGANQPQHF,TGTGCCAGCAGGGGACAGGGGGCGAATCAGCCCCAGCATTTT
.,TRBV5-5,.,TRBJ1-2,CASSIGQYGYTF,TGTGCCAGCAGCATCGGACAATATGGCTACACCTTC
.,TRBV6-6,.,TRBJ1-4,CASSPGTGEEKLFF,TGTGCCAGCAGTCCTGGGACGGGCGAAGAAAAACTGTTTTTT